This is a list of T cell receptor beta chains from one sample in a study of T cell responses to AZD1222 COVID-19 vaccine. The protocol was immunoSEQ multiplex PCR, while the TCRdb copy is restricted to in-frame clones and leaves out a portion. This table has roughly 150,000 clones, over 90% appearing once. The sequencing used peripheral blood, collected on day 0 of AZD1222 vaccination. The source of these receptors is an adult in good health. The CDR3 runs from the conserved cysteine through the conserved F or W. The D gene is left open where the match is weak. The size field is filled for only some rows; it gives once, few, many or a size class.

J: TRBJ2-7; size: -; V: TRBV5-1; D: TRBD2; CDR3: CASSLASGLSYEQYF; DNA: TGCGCCAGCAGCCTAGCTAGCGGGCTCTCCTACGAGCAGTACTTC
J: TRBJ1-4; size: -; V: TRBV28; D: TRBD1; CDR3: CASSSTGATNEKLFF; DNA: TGTGCCAGCAGTTCGACAGGGGCAACTAATGAAAAACTGTTTTTT
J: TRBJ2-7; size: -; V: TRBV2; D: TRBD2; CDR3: CASSRLAGGPYEQYF; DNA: TGTGCCAGCAGTCGACTAGCGGGAGGTCCCTACGAGCAGTACTTC
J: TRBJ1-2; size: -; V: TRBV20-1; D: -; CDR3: CSASTEGGYGYTF; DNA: TGCAGTGCTAGTACTGAGGGGGGCTATGGCTACACCTTC
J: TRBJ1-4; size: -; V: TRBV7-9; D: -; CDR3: CASSLTELNEKLFF; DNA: TGTGCCAGCAGCTTGACGGAACTCAATGAAAAACTGTTTTTT
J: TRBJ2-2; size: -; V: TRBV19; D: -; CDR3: CASSTVGELFF; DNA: TGTGCCAGTAGTACCGTAGGGGAGCTGTTTTTT
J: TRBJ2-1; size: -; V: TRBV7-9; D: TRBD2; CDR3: CASSLTSGPTYNEQFF; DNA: TGTGCCAGCAGCCTAACTAGCGGGCCAACCTACAATGAGCAGTTCTTC
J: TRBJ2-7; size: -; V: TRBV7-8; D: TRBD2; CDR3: CASSSAPGLAGANEQYF; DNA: TGTGCCAGCAGCTCCGCCCCCGGACTAGCGGGAGCCAACGAGCAGTACTTC
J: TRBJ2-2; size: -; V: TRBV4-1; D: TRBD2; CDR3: CASSQDPGGGELFF; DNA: TGCGCCAGCAGCCAAGATCCGGGGGGAGGGGAGCTGTTTTTT
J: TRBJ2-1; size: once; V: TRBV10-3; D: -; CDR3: CAISVGDLEQFF; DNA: TGTGCCATCAGTGTTGGGGATTTGGAGCAGTTCTTC
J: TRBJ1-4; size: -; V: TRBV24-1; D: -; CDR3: CATIGRGPRKLFF; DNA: TGTGCCACCATAGGCAGGGGCCCGAGAAAACTGTTTTTT
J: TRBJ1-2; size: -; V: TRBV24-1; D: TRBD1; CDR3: CATLRLPGQTNYGYTF; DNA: TGTGCCACCCTAAGATTGCCGGGACAGACAAACTATGGCTACACCTTC
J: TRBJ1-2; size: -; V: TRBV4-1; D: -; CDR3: CASRLVGATGGYTF; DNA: TGCGCCAGCCGACTCGTGGGGGCCACGGGGGGCTACACCTTC
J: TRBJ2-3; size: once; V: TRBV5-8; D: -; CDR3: CATQVWVGGAARDTQYF; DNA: TGTGCCACCCAGGTCTGGGTTGGGGGGGCCGCTCGGGATACGCAGTATTTT
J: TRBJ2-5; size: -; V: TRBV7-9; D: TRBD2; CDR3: CASSEGLAGVETQYF; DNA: TGTGCCAGCAGCGAAGGACTAGCGGGAGTAGAGACCCAGTACTTC
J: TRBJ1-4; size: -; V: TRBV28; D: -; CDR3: CASSFLGMRTNEKLFF; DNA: TGTGCCAGCAGTTTTCTCGGAATGAGAACTAATGAAAAACTGTTTTTT
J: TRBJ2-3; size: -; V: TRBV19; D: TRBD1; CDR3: CASSLEGARGTDTQYF; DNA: TGTGCCAGTAGTCTCGAGGGGGCGCGCGGCACAGATACGCAGTATTTT
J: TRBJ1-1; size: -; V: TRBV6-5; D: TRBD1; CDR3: CASSTNQGAYTEAFF; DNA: TGTGCCAGCAGTACCAACCAGGGGGCATACACTGAAGCTTTCTTT
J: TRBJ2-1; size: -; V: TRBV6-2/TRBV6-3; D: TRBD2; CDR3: CASSRHRLAGEGEQFF; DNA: TGTGCCAGCAGTCGCCATCGACTAGCGGGAGAGGGTGAGCAGTTCTTC
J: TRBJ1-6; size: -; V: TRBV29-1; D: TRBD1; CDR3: CSVRSGTGNSPLHF; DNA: TGCAGCGTTCGTTCCGGGACAGGGAATTCACCCCTCCACTTT
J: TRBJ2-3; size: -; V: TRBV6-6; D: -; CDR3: CASSRRLDSFFTDTQYF; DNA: TGTGCCAGCAGTCGTCGATTGGACAGTTTTTTCACAGATACGCAGTATTTT
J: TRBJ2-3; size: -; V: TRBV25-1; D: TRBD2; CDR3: CASNVGGTVSTDTQYF; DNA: TGTGCCAGCAACGTGGGGGGGACGGTGAGCACAGATACGCAGTATTTT
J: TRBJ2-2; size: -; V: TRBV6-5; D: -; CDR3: CASSSPGATGELFF; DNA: TGTGCCAGCAGTTCCCCCGGGGCAACCGGGGAGCTGTTTTTT
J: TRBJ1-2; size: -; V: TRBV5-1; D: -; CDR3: CASSSLGLSYGYTF; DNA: TGCGCCAGCAGCTCGCTAGGACTGAGCTATGGCTACACCTTC
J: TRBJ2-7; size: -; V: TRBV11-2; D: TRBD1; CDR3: CASSLGQGVYEQYF; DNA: TGTGCCAGCAGCTTGGGACAGGGGGTATACGAGCAGTACTTC
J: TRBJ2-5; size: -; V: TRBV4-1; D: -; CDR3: CASSQGLWETQYF; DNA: TGCGCCAGCAGCCAAGGGCTATGGGAGACCCAGTACTTC
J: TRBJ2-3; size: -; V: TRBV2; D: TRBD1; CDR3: CASSEGQGASDTQYF; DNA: TGTGCCAGCAGTGAGGGACAGGGGGCGTCAGATACGCAGTATTTT
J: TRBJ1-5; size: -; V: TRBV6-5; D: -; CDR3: CASSYGTGSNQPQHF; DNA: TGTGCCAGCAGTTACGGAACAGGGAGCAATCAGCCCCAGCATTTT
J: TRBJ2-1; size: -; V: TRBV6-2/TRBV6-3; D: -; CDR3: CASSTGDTLLRNEQFF; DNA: TGTGCCAGCAGTACCGGGGACACCCTACTGAGGAATGAGCAGTTCTTC
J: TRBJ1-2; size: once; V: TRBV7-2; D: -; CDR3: CASSLGASGYTF; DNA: TGTGCCAGCAGCTTAGGGGCGTCTGGCTACACCTTC
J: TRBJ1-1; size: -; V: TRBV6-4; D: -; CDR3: CASSENNQGAKAFF; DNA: TGTGCCAGCAGTGAGAACAACCAGGGTGCCAAAGCTTTCTTT
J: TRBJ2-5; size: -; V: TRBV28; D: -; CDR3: CASRGHPPLQETQYF; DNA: TGTGCCAGCAGAGGACATCCGCCGCTTCAAGAGACCCAGTACTTC
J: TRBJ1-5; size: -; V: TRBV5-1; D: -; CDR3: CASSYQGGQPQHF; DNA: TGCGCCAGCAGCTACCAGGGTGGTCAGCCCCAGCATTTT
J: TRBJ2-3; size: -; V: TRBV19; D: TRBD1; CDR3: CASSIQLRGISTDTQYF; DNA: TGTGCCAGTAGTATCCAACTCAGGGGGATTAGCACAGATACGCAGTATTTT
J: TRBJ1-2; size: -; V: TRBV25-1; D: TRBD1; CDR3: CASSDLDRGGGNIYGYTF; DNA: TGTGCCAGCAGCGACCTGGACAGGGGCGGCGGGAACATCTATGGCTACACCTTC
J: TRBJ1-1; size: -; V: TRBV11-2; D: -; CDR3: CASIRAEMNTEAFF; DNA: TGTGCCAGCATCCGAGCAGAAATGAACACTGAAGCTTTCTTT
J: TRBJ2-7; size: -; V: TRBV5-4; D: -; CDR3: CASSLGQGGSYEQYF; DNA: TGTGCCAGCAGCTTGGGGCAGGGCGGCTCCTACGAGCAGTACTTC
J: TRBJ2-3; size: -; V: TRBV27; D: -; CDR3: CASNPYSASTDTQYF; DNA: TGTGCCAGCAACCCGTACTCCGCGAGCACAGATACGCAGTATTTT
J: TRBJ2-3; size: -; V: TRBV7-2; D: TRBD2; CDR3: CASSLGGGAMDTQYF; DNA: TGTGCCAGCAGCTTAGGCGGGGGGGCCATGGATACGCAGTATTTT
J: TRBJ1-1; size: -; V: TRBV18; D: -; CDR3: CASSPLWGADTEAFF; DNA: TGTGCCAGCTCACCTTTGTGGGGGGCAGACACTGAAGCTTTCTTT
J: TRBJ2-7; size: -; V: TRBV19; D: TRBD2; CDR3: CASSSASGTYEQYF; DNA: TGTGCCAGTAGTTCGGCTAGCGGGACCTACGAGCAGTACTTC
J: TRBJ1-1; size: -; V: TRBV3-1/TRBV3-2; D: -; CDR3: CASSQESEAFF; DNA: TGTGCCAGCAGCCAAGAATCTGAAGCTTTCTTT
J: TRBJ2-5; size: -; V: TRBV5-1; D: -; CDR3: CASSLATARETQYF; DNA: TGCGCCAGCAGCTTGGCCACGGCGAGGGAGACCCAGTACTTC
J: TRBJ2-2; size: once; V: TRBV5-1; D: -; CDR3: CASSPRADKKNTGELFF; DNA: TGCGCCAGCAGCCCTCGGGCGGACAAGAAGAACACCGGGGAGCTGTTTTTT
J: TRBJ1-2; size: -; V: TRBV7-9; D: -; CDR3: CASSLDGRGWGYTF; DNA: TGTGCCAGCAGCTTAGATGGCCGGGGGTGGGGCTACACCTTC
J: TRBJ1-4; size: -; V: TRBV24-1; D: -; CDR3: CATSDPRGAGRNEKLFF; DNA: TGTGCCACCAGTGACCCCAGAGGGGCAGGGCGGAATGAAAAACTGTTTTTT
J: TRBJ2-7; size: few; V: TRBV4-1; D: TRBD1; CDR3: CASSQGTGTGGVEQYF; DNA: TGCGCCAGCAGCCAAGGGACCGGGACAGGGGGGGTCGAGCAGTACTTC
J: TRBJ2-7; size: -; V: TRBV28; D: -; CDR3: CASSLWGDNHYEQYF; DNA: TGTGCCAGCAGTTTATGGGGGGACAACCACTACGAGCAGTACTTC
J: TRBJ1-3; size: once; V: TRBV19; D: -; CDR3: CATVSGRPANTIYF; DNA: TGTGCCACAGTTTCCGGGAGACCAGCAAACACCATATATTTT
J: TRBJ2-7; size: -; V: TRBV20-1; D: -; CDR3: CSARGPYEQYF; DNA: TGCAGTGCTAGAGGCCCCTACGAGCAGTACTTC
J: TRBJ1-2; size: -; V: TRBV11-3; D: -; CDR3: CASSYGQYYGYTF; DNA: TGTGCCAGCAGCTATGGACAGTACTATGGCTACACCTTC
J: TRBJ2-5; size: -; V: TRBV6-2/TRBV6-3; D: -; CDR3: CASSRRVKTQYF; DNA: TGTGCCAGCAGTCGCAGGGTTAAGACCCAGTACTTC
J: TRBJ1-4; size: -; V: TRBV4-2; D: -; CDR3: CASSQAQGSTNEKLFF; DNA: TGTGCCAGCAGCCAAGCCCAGGGATCCACTAATGAAAAACTGTTTTTT
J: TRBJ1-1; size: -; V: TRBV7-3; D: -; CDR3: CASSWGTDSEAFF; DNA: TGTGCCAGCAGCTGGGGGACGGACTCTGAAGCTTTCTTT
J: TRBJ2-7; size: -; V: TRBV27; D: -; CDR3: CASQPLRDAYEQYF; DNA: TGTGCCAGCCAACCCCTACGGGATGCCTACGAGCAGTACTTC
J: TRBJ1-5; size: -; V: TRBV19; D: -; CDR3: CASSVSRVNQPQHF; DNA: TGTGCCAGTAGTGTATCGAGAGTCAATCAGCCCCAGCATTTT
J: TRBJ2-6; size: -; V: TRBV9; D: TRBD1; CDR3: CASGVAQGARSGANVLTF; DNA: TGTGCCAGCGGCGTAGCTCAGGGGGCCCGCTCTGGGGCCAACGTCCTGACTTTC